These 28 T cell receptor beta chains originate from one sample sequenced in a study of OX40 agonist ivuxolimab in advanced cancers. Only in-frame clones appear in the TCRdb table, and some are missing; sequencing was by immunoSEQ multiplex PCR. The data hold about 66,000 clones, with roughly four fifths observed a single time. Specimen: CD4+ or CD8+ T cells sorted from blood, collected in a trial of the OX40 agonist ivuxolimab. The source of these receptors is an adult with an advanced solid tumor such as melanoma, head and neck, liver or kidney cancer.

The V and J genes are TRBV6-5 and TRBJ2-7; D unclear. CDR1 is MNHEY, CDR2 SVGAGI, per germline. V was shortened by 6 bases and J by 6 bases, with 9 bases between the two germline ends. The CDR3 has 11 amino acids. The CDR3 DNA reads as TGTGCCAGCAGAAGTAGCTCCGAGCAGTACTTC. Amino acid sequence: CASRSSSEQYF.

The V call is TRBV29-1, the J call TRBJ1-1, with a weak D call TRBD1 (5 bases). The CDR3 runs to 14 residues. The germline V and J ends were trimmed by 3 bases and 5 bases, with 16 bases remaining between them. The germline V gene encodes CDR1 SQVTM and CDR2 ANQGSEA. CDR3 bases: TGCAGCGTTGACAGTGGGGGGGAGGGAACTGAAGCTTTCTTT. It translates to CSVDSGGEGTEAFF. Based on the CDR3 plus reference TRBV29-1 and TRBJ1-1, the full variable domain is SAVISQKPSRDICQRGTSLTIQCQVDSQVTMMFWYRQQPGQSLTLIATANQGSEATYESGFVIDKFPISRPNLTFSTLTVSNMSPEDSSIYLCSVDSGGEGTEAFFGQGTRLTVV.

The rearrangement joins TRBV29-1 to TRBJ2-1; 9 nucleotides line up with TRBD2. CDR1 is SQVTM, CDR2 ANQGSEA, per germline. The CDR3 has 13 amino acids. V was pared by 7 bases and J by 5 bases, with 6 bases of the junction left unmatched. This CDR3 reads CSAARTSDNEQFF. CDR3 in DNA: TGCAGCGCAGCTAGGACTAGCGACAATGAGCAGTTCTTC.

The V and J genes are TRBV5-1 and TRBJ2-4; D gene unclear. Germline V CDR1 and CDR2: SGHRS, YFSETQ. Trimming pared 0 bases from V and 0 bases from J, leaving 10 bases between. CDR3 length equals 16 residues. The CDR3: CASSLGRNLAKNIQYF. The DNA for the CDR3 is TGCGCCAGCAGCTTGGGTAGAAACCTAGCCAAAAACATTCAGTACTTC. The entire variable domain, with the rest obtained from reference TRBV5-1 and TRBJ2-4, is as follows: KAGVTQTPRYLIKTRGQQVTLSCSPISGHRSVSWYQQTPGQGLQFLFEYFSETQRNKGNFPGRFSGRQFSNSRSEMNVSTLELGDSALYLCASSLGRNLAKNIQYFGAGTRLSVL.

V and J are TRBV4-2 and TRBJ2-2; unclear D gene. The CDR3 runs to 14 residues. Germline V lookup: CDR1 LGHNA, CDR2 YNFKEQ. Trimming took off 1 base at V and 5 bases at J, with 8 bases between the two ends. The CDR3 region has the DNA TGTGCCAGCAGCCAAGGGCCGGCGACCGGGGAGCTGTTTTTT. Its translation: CASSQGPATGELFF.

The chain couples TRBV14 to TRBJ2-2; D remains unclear. The CDR3 sequence is 15 residues long. The V and J ends lost 5 bases and 1 base respectively, with 11 bases between them. Germline loops: CDR1 SGHDN, CDR2 FVKESK. The CDR3 nucleotides are TGTGCCAGCAGCTTCCGGTCTCTGAACACCGGGGAGCTGTTTTTT. This sequence encodes CASSFRSLNTGELFF. Variable domain in full (rest from reference TRBV14 and TRBJ2-2): EAGVTQFPSHSVIEKGQTVTLRCDPISGHDNLYWYRRVMGKEIKFLLHFVKESKQDESGMPNNRFLAERTGGTYSTLKVQPAELEDSGVYFCASSFRSLNTGELFFGEGSRLTVL.

The chain employs TRBV7-2 and TRBJ2-2, with 10 bases fitting TRBD2. The CDR3 length is 15 residues. The junction had 5 bases not matched to a gene; V was cut back by 1 base and J by 9 bases. The germline CDR1 and CDR2 sequences are SGHTA and FQGNSA. CDR3 sequence: CASSLVIAGGRELFF. The CDR3 coding sequence is TGTGCCAGCAGCTTAGTAATAGCGGGAGGCAGGGAGCTGTTTTTT.

The chain employs TRBV28 and TRBJ1-5; no definite D call. From germline, CDR1 is MDHEN and CDR2 SYDVKM. The CDR3 spans 15 residues. V lost 2 bases to trimming and J lost 3 bases, with 11 bases between them. CDR3 in amino acids: CASSLVRRFNQPQHF. The CDR3 DNA reads TGTGCCAGCAGTTTAGTTCGGAGGTTCAATCAGCCCCAGCATTTT.

The chain couples TRBV4-2 to TRBJ2-3; D gene unclear. V was pared by 0 bases and J by 1 base, with 5 bases between. The CDR3 consists of 14 residues. Germline V gives CDR1 LGHNA, CDR2 YNFKEQ. The CDR3 DNA sequence: TGTGCCAGCAGCCAAGATAGGGGCACAGATACGCAGTATTTT. Translated: CASSQDRGTDTQYF.

V and J are TRBV9 and TRBJ2-3; unclear D gene. Germline V gives CDR1 SGDLS, CDR2 YYNGEE. The germline V and J ends were trimmed by 0 bases and 0 bases, with 14 bases remaining between them. There are 17 residues in the CDR3. CDR3 bases: TGTGCCAGCAGCGTAGAGAGCCATCTTGATAGCACAGATACGCAGTATTTT. It translates to CASSVESHLDSTDTQYF.

This clone was picked up one time. The chain combines TRBV28 with TRBJ1-2, with 9 positions matching TRBD1. This CDR3 spans 13 amino acids. The V segment lost 6 bases and the J segment 8 bases; nucleotides outside the gene matches: 7. Germline V gene sequence: CDR1 MDHEN, CDR2 SYDVKM. The CDR3 loop reads CASSPTGGEGYTF. The CDR3 region has the DNA TGTGCCAGCAGCCCAACAGGGGGCGAGGGCTACACCTTC.

This chain uses TRBV7-3 with TRBJ2-5; either TRBD1 or TRBD2 may fit D (5 bases each). This CDR3 is built from 16 residues. Germline loops: CDR1 SGHTA, CDR2 FQGTGA. Trimming pared 2 bases from V and 5 bases from J, leaving 18 bases between. CDR3 coding DNA: TGTGCCAGCAGCTTAGAAGGGGTACTAGGTCGGGAGACCCAGTACTTC. Amino acids: CASSLEGVLGRETQYF.

This chain uses TRBV9 with TRBJ2-3; 10 nucleotides match TRBD2. V dropped 0 bases and J dropped 3; count of bases not matched to a gene: 4. This CDR3 region has 16 residues. Germline assignment: CDR1 SGDLS and CDR2 YYNGEE. The CDR3 sequence: CASSVAAGGPTDTQYF. CDR3 sequence (DNA): TGTGCCAGCAGCGTAGCAGCGGGAGGGCCTACAGATACGCAGTATTTT.

The chain recombines TRBV28 with TRBJ1-5; no clear D gene. The CDR3 loop spans 12 amino acids. Per the germline V gene, CDR1 is MDHEN and CDR2 is SYDVKM. Trimming took 7 bases from V and 6 from J, leaving 10 bases between them. DNA for the CDR3: TGTGCCAGCATTGGGGTCACTCAGCCCCAGCATTTT. As protein: CASIGVTQPQHF.

The chain joins TRBV5-1 to TRBJ1-3; no reliable D call. The V gene lost 4 bases and the J gene lost 4 bases, with 12 bases spanning the gap. Germline V gene lookup returns CDR1 SGHRS and CDR2 YFSETQ. The CDR3 length is 14 residues. The CDR3 DNA reads TGCGCCAGCAGCGAAGGTGCTTCCGGAAACACCATATATTTT. Its translation: CASSEGASGNTIYF.

The rearrangement links TRBV25-1 to TRBJ1-2; unclear D gene. The CDR3 consists of 15 residues. Trimming pared 1 base from V and 4 bases from J, leaving 13 bases between. Germline V CDR1 and CDR2: MGHDK, SYGVNS. The CDR3 DNA reads as TGTGCCAGCAGTGAATCTCGGTTCGGCAGCTATGGCTACACCTTC. Protein sequence: CASSESRFGSYGYTF.

This sequence joins TRBV11-2 and TRBJ2-1; D is unclear. Per germline, CDR1 SGHAT and CDR2 FQNNGV. The CDR3 has 15 residues. Between the trimmed V and J ends, which lost 0 bases and 6 bases, there was a span of 12 bases. The CDR3: CASSLDKLVANEQFF. In DNA, the CDR3 is TGTGCCAGCAGCTTAGATAAGCTAGTTGCCAATGAGCAGTTCTTC.

V is TRBV5-1 and J is TRBJ1-1; D remains unclear. This CDR3 is built from 16 residues. V shed 0 bases and J shed 0 bases, with 12 bases lying between them. Per germline, CDR1 SGHRS and CDR2 YFSETQ. Here the CDR3 reads CASSLAETLLNTEAFF. The CDR3 region has the DNA TGCGCCAGCAGCTTGGCCGAGACTCTTCTGAACACTGAAGCTTTCTTT.

This clone was seen only once. The gene calls are TRBV11-3 and TRBJ2-5, with a weak D call TRBD2 (5 bases). Between the trimmed V and J ends, which lost 10 bases and 2 bases, there was a span of 11 bases. The germline V gene has CDR1 SGHNT and CDR2 YENEEA. The CDR3 consists of 12 residues. The CDR3 DNA sequence: TGTGCCACGGCGGGTGTACAAGAGACCCAGTACTTC. Its translation: CATAGVQETQYF. Full variable domain (outside the CDR3, taken from reference TRBV11-3 and TRBJ2-5): EAGVVQSPRYKIIEKKQPVAFWCNPISGHNTLYWYLQNLGQGPELLIRYENEEAVDDSQLPKDRFSAERLKGVDSTLKIQPAELGDSAVYLCATAGVQETQYFGPGTRLLVL.

V is TRBV10-3 and J is TRBJ2-2; 9 nucleotides line up with TRBD2. Germline CDR1 ENHRY, CDR2 SYGVKD. The CDR3 runs to 15 residues. The trim removed 10 bases at V and 1 base at J, leaving 7 bases unmatched. Written as DNA, the CDR3 is TGTGCCACCGCCCAACTAGCGGGGAACACCGGGGAGCTGTTTTTT. Its translation is CATAQLAGNTGELFF.

The chain carries TRBV5-6 and TRBJ1-2; TRBD1 aligns across 7 bases. The J segment lost 7 bases and the V segment lost 6 bases, leaving 6 bases of the junction unmatched. The V gene's germline CDR1 is SGHDT and CDR2 YYEEEE. CDR3 length: 12 amino acids. Written as DNA, the CDR3 is TGTGCCAGCACCCCAGGGGGGGGTGGCTACACCTTC. Translating it yields CASTPGGGGYTF.

The chain couples TRBV5-6 to TRBJ2-4; D ambiguous. The CDR3 contains 15 residues. Germline-derived CDR1 and CDR2 are SGHDT and YYEEEE. The V end was cut by 2 bases, the J end by 2 bases, with 11 bases between. CDR3 protein: CASSFNIRPKNIQYF. CDR3 DNA: TGTGCCAGCAGCTTCAATATAAGACCCAAAAACATTCAGTACTTC.

This rearrangement joins TRBV5-1 to TRBJ2-1; 7 bases map to TRBD2. The CDR3 length is 15 residues. The J segment lost 12 bases and the V segment lost 0 bases, leaving 12 bases of the junction unmatched. Germline V lookup: CDR1 SGHRS, CDR2 YFSETQ. The DNA for the CDR3 is TGCGCCAGCAGCTTGGGTAGCGGGTCCGGGTGGGTGCAGTTCTTC. This encodes CASSLGSGSGWVQFF.

J is TRBJ1-2 and V is TRBV27, with D unresolved. Trimming pared 0 bases from V and 4 bases from J, leaving 9 bases between. The germline V gene has CDR1 MNHEY and CDR2 SMNVEV (reference sequence). The CDR3 length is 14 residues. The CDR3 DNA reads as TGTGCCAGCAGTTTATCAGTCAGGATCTATGGCTACACCTTC. Translated: CASSLSVRIYGYTF.

V gene TRBV11-2 combines with J gene TRBJ2-1, with 8 positions matching TRBD2. The length of the CDR3 is 14 residues. V was clipped by 5 bases and J by 5 bases; unmatched bases: 5. CDR1 and CDR2 from the germline V gene are SGHAT and FQNNGV. For the CDR3, the DNA is TGTGCCAGCAGCAAGACTAGCGCAAACAATGAGCAGTTCTTC. Translation gives CASSKTSANNEQFF.

The sample holds one count of this clone. J is TRBJ2-3 and V is TRBV6-1; no clear D gene. Trimming took off 5 bases at V and 2 bases at J, with 11 bases between the two ends. Germline CDR1 MNHNS, CDR2 SASEGT. CDR3 length equals 14 residues. In nucleotides, the CDR3 is TGTGCCAGCAGTCCTCGGACCCTCACAGATACGCAGTATTTT. Encoded protein: CASSPRTLTDTQYF.

V usage is TRBV19 and J usage is TRBJ1-2; D is unresolved. V was clipped by 7 bases and J by 4 bases, with 10 bases between them. Germline V gives CDR1 LNHDA, CDR2 SQIVND (reference sequence). The CDR3 extends over 12 amino acids. CDR3 sequence reads: CASTPTFYGYTF. As DNA, the CDR3 is TGTGCCAGTACACCGACCTTCTATGGCTACACCTTC.

The chain recombines TRBV9 with TRBJ2-1, with unresolved D. Trimming took off 4 bases at V and 4 bases at J, with 12 bases between the two ends. Germline CDR1 and CDR2: SGDLS and YYNGEE. This CDR3 has 14 residues. CDR3 sequence: CASSLPPVYNEQFF. The CDR3 DNA sequence: TGTGCCAGCAGCCTGCCGCCCGTTTACAATGAGCAGTTCTTC. Combining the CDR3 with reference TRBV9 and TRBJ2-1 gives the whole variable domain DSGVTQTPKHLITATGQRVTLRCSPRSGDLSVYWYQQSLDQGLQFLIQYYNGEERAKGNILERFSAQQFPDLHSELNLSSLELGDSALYFCASSLPPVYNEQFFGPGTRLTVL.